This T cell receptor beta chain comes out of a study of cytomegalovirus exposure and HLA in healthy donors. Donors counted as nominally healthy when sampled, yet unrecorded immune exposures were likely. In germline, CDR1 is SGHAT, CDR2 FQDESV (reference sequence). V was clipped by 0 bases and J by 1 base, with 19 bases between them. The CDR3 covers 18 residues. The PCR made use of 60 Vbeta and 13 Jbeta primers. Clones were sequenced by immunoSEQ multiplex PCR, and TCRdb holds only the in-frame ones, with some missing. Among approximately 140,000 clones listed, around 60% were seen once. The TCR sequence derives from an older woman in good health and CMV-seropositive. The chain couples TRBV11-1 to TRBJ2-7, with D perhaps matching TRBD1 (5 bases). The sequenced material came from PBMCs. The CDR3 loop reads CASSLAKWGRSGSYEQYF. The CDR3 DNA reads TGTGCCAGCAGCTTAGCCAAATGGGGCAGGTCTGGTTCCTACGAGCAGTACTTC. Complete variable domain (other parts from reference TRBV11-1 and TRBJ2-7): EAEVAQSPRYKITEKSQAVAFWCDPISGHATLYWYRQILGQGPELLVQFQDESVVDDSQLPKDRFSAERLKGVDSTLKIQPAELGDSAMYLCASSLAKWGRSGSYEQYFGPGTRLTVT.